This entry features one T cell receptor beta chain sequence. This receptor's antigen is unknown. Base-call qualities are not available, and no considerably larger clone is one nucleotide away. The library was made by RT-PCR. Instrument on record: Illumina HiSeq 2500. The raw public data were reprocessed by TCRdb itself: fastp quality trimming at Q25, MiXCR clonotype calling, in-frame beta chains only. All rows with the same CDR3 protein become a single entry with the most common DNA and genes. This sample has 800,000 to 1,000,000 distinct CDR3 sequences in its table, and over 20% of those were observed once. The ten largest clonotypes hold about 10% of the sample. The data are from a study of response to subunit inactivated influenza vaccine (dated by TCRdb to the late 2010s). In the study overall: Deep quantitative profiling of the T cell receptor repertoire was used in the study to follow responses to a trivalent subunit inactivated influenza vaccine.

V is trimmed back by 4 bases and J by 13 bases, and the junction contains 16 bases that no gene match accounts for. Spanning cysteine to phenylalanine, the CDR3 consists of 15 amino acids. Only CDR3 DNA remains: 45 bases, in frame from the first base. Reading the germline V gene (reference sequence) gives CDR1 LGHDT and CDR2 YNNKEL. General findings and caveats noted by the study authors: The authors suggested that each seasonal influenza vaccination may recruit only a limited number of new T cells.

This specimen was PBMCs from blood, taken more than 4 days after vaccination. This receptor chain uses TRBV3-1 and TRBJ2-1; 7 central bases correspond to TRBD2. The source is a man aged 50 to 60 who received an inactivated influenza vaccine. Donor details come from another sample of the same person, matched by shared clones. The DNA sequence follows: TGTGCCAGCAGCCCTAGCGGTTACTCCTACAATGCACAGTTCTTC. Translated, this gives CASSPSGYSYNAQFF.